Below, 2 T cell receptor beta chains from the same sample are listed, as sequenced in a study of PD-L1 blockade in urothelial cancer. As to time point: pretreatment peripheral blood. Profiled with immunoSEQ multiplex PCR; TCRdb holds only in-frame clones, not every one. The sample holds about 95,000 clones; around 87% are singletons and the top ten take roughly 2%. Sequenced here: PBMCs, sampled around atezolizumab (anti-PD-L1) treatment. The receptor set was obtained from a man between 60 and 75 years old with urothelial cancer.

The chain has TRBV7-2 and TRBJ2-7; 14 positions match TRBD2. Germline V gene lookup returns CDR1 SGHTA and CDR2 FQGNSA. V was clipped by 6 bases and J by 3 bases; unmatched bases: 4. CDR3 length: 15 amino acids. The CDR3 protein is CASRPTSGGGYEQYF. The CDR3 DNA reads TGTGCCAGCAGGCCGACTAGCGGGGGGGGCTACGAGCAGTACTTC.

The rearrangement uses TRBV29-1 and TRBJ2-7, with TRBD2 as a possible D gene (5 bases). Germline V gives CDR1 SQVTM, CDR2 ANQGSEA. Trimming pared 5 bases from V and 2 bases from J, leaving 13 bases between. CDR3 length: 13 residues. The CDR3 reads CSVSGPGTYEQYF. CDR3 nucleotides: TGCAGCGTTTCCGGCCCGGGAACCTACGAGCAGTACTTC.